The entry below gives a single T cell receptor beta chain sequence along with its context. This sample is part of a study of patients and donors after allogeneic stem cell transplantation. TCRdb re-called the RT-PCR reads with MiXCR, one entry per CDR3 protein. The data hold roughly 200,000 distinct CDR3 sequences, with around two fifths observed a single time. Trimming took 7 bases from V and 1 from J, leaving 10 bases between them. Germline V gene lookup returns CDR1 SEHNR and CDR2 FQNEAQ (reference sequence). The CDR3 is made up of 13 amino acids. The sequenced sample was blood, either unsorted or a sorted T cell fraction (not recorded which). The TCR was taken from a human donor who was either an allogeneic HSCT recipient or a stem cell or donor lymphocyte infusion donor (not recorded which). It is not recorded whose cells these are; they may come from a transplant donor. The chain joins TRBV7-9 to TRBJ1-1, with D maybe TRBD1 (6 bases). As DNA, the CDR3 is TGTGCCAGCAAACAGGGATGGAACACTGAAGCTTTCTTT. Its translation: CASKQGWNTEAFF.